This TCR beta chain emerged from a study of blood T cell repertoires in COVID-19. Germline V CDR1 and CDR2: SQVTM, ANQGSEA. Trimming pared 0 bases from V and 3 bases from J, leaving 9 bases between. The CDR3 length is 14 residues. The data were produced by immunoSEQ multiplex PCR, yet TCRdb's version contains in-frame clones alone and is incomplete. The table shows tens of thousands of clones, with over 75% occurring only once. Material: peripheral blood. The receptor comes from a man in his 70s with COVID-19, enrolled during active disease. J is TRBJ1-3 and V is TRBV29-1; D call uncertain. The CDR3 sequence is CSVEEGAGGNTIYF. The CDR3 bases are TGCAGCGTTGAAGAGGGTGCAGGTGGAAACACCATATATTTT.